This T cell receptor (beta chain) was recorded in a study of blood T cell repertoires in COVID-19 (dated by TCRdb to 2020 to 2021). Study-wide context: The collaborator samples originated in the United States, Italy and Spain and spanned the acute and convalescent phases of COVID-19. The prospective study material was composed of cDNA or gDNA derived from T cells, B-cell-depleted T cells, or PBMCs. Deeply sampled blood TCRbeta repertoires from subjects exposed to, actively infected with, or recovered from COVID-19 were included in the dataset. The repertoires were released in a freely available public database intended as a resource for research on the immune response to SARS-CoV-2. Samples came from the ongoing ImmuneRACE study (first 160 participants) plus 1,254 subjects from 6 global collaborators. Nearly every sample came with metadata listing a de-identified subject ID, COVID-19 status, age in years and sex. Where available, HLA class I and class II types were taken from metadata supplied by the sample provider and were not determined by assay-based typing.

Remarks on this clone: Its binding antigen is unknown. Qualities for individual bases were not recorded, and no much larger clone is one base off.

Results and caveats for the whole study, not just this receptor: Clinical and demographic metadata were provided uncurated, with the amount varying by source and participant.

Collaborating institutions collected whole blood in K2EDTA tubes following their own protocols. Collaborator samples were shipped for TCRbeta analysis as frozen whole blood, isolated PBMCs, or DNA extracted from either sample type. Taken from the germline V gene (reference sequence), the CDR1 and CDR2 loops are LNHNV and YYDKDF. V sheds 0 bases and J sheds 3 bases, leaving 20 bases between their ends. The CDR3 covers 18 residues, taking in both the cysteine and the phenylalanine. CDR3 DNA only is kept here, 54 bases in frame from base 1. TCRbeta CDR3 regions were amplified from genomic DNA by means of the immunoSEQ Assay, a bias-controlled multiplex PCR. The authors' analysis ran thus. The number of nucleated cells in each sample was estimated from the amplification of reference gene primers within the assay. To quantify the absolute abundance of each unique TCRbeta CDR3 rearrangement, sequence reads were collapsed and filtered. Productive Simpson clonality was computed per sample as the square root of Simpson's diversity index over productive rearrangements. As stored in TCRdb, this immuneACCESS dataset retains in-frame rearrangements with V and J assigned. A fraction of the clones does not appear; measured against another copy, unresolved V genes explain less than half of the discrepancy, and the remainder lacks a known reason. That table supplies the V and J calls and clone size; D and trimming were determined from the DNA. Within this sample are about 70,000 clones, with about four fifths of them counted one time only. Of the sample, around 16% is held by the ten largest clones.

The TCR was taken from a human donor in a cohort sampled during active COVID-19. Sequenced sample: peripheral blood. The chain was built from TRBV15 and TRBJ1-1; matching of 5 bases hints at TRBD1 as the D gene. The bases read TGTGCCACCAGCAGAGATCTGGGGGGAAACAAGCAGGACACTGAAGCTTTCTTT. Protein translation: CATSRDLGGNKQDTEAFF.